What follows describes a single T cell receptor (beta chain). Each donor was a Caucasian adult residing in Nashville, Tennessee. The method was immunoSEQ multiplex PCR; TCRdb's version includes in-frame clones alone and lacks a portion of them. The repertoire holds around 1.4 million clones, approximately 98.5% seen once, with approximately 0.4% in the top ten. The data stem from a study of shared clonotypes between healthy human individuals. The specimen sequenced was naive CD4+ T cells sorted from blood. Described subset: CD45RA+ positively selected. The TCR comes from a man aged 30 to 45 in good health.

CDR3 sequence: CASSSNPAGRTDTQYF. The CDR3 DNA is TGTGCCAGTAGTTCGAATCCAGCGGGACGCACAGATACGCAGTATTTT. The chain carries TRBV19 and TRBJ2-3; 7 bases agree with TRBD2. The CDR3 consists of 16 residues. Looked up from germline, CDR1 is LNHDA and CDR2 is SQIVND (reference sequence). J was trimmed by 1 base and V by 5 bases; bases with no gene match: 9.